Listed below are T cell receptor beta chains from one sample, sequenced in a study of cytomegalovirus exposure and HLA in healthy donors. This table comes from immunoSEQ multiplex PCR, and its TCRdb copy is limited to in-frame clones, with some not included. The repertoire holds roughly 100,000 clones, with about three quarters as singletons. Sample: PBMCs. These receptor sequences come from a woman in her fifties or sixties in good health and CMV-seropositive. The CDR3 runs from the conserved cysteine through the conserved F or W. The D gene is left open where the match is weak. Not every row has a clone size; where given, it reads once, few, many or a size class.

V	J	D	size	CDR3	DNA
TRBV13	TRBJ1-3	.	.	CASSIKAGAGGNTIYF	TGTGCCAGCAGCATCAAGGCGGGGGCGGGCGGAAACACCATATATTTT
TRBV11-2	TRBJ2-5	.	.	CASSLNLGQEETQYF	TGTGCCAGCAGCTTAAACTTGGGCCAGGAAGAGACCCAGTACTTC
TRBV7-9	TRBJ2-7	.	few	CASSLIGSGSYEQYF	TGTGCCAGCAGCTTAATCGGCTCAGGATCCTACGAGCAGTACTTC
TRBV28	TRBJ2-3	.	.	CASSLIVGQGSDTQYF	TGTGCCAGCAGTTTAATAGTTGGGCAGGGCTCAGATACGCAGTATTTT
TRBV5-1	TRBJ1-5	.	.	CASSPPPPDRLRSNQPQHF	TGCGCCAGCAGCCCCCCCCCACCCGACAGGTTGAGAAGCAATCAGCCCCAGCATTTT
TRBV7-2	TRBJ2-7	TRBD1	.	CASSFDRDRGFREQYF	TGTGCCAGCAGCTTCGACCGGGACAGGGGGTTTCGCGAGCAGTACTTC
TRBV28	TRBJ2-7	TRBD2	.	CASSLYGSSGGVYEQYF	TGTGCCAGCAGTTTATACGGTTCTAGCGGAGGGGTTTACGAGCAGTACTTC
TRBV15	TRBJ2-2	TRBD2	.	CATSRDWGTSTGELFF	TGTGCCACCAGCAGAGATTGGGGGACTAGCACCGGGGAGCTGTTTTTT
TRBV4-3	TRBJ1-3	TRBD1	.	CASSQQPPGGKDTIYF	TGCGCCAGCAGCCAACAACCCCCAGGGGGTAAGGACACCATATATTTT
TRBV28	TRBJ1-5	TRBD1	.	CASSFGTGGDNQPQHF	TGTGCCAGCAGTTTCGGGACAGGGGGTGACAATCAGCCCCAGCATTTT
TRBV7-8	TRBJ1-1	.	.	CASSLVRRPNTEAFF	TGTGCCAGCAGCTTAGTGCGGAGGCCGAACACTGAAGCTTTCTTT
TRBV29-1	TRBJ2-1	.	.	CSAENNEQFF	TGCAGCGCAGAAAACAATGAGCAGTTCTTC
TRBV19	TRBJ1-4	.	.	CASSISARGGNEKLFF	TGTGCCAGTAGTATATCAGCCCGGGGAGGAAATGAAAAACTGTTTTTT
TRBV15	TRBJ2-7	.	.	CATSRVPGQTLAYEQYF	TGTGCCACCAGCAGAGTCCCAGGACAGACGCTAGCCTACGAGCAGTACTTC
TRBV7-2	TRBJ2-4	.	.	CASSLGSPNIQYF	TGTGCCAGCAGCTTAGGAAGCCCTAACATTCAGTACTTC
TRBV18	TRBJ1-2	.	.	CASSPEAGRGYTF	TGTGCCAGCTCACCAGAGGCAGGGCGCGGCTACACCTTC
TRBV6-5	TRBJ1-2	.	.	CASADGGYGYTF	TGTGCCAGTGCTGACGGAGGGTATGGCTACACCTTC
TRBV5-4	TRBJ2-3	.	.	CASSSTGRDTQYF	TGTGCCAGCAGCTCCACAGGGCGAGATACGCAGTATTTT
TRBV29-1	TRBJ2-1	.	.	CSVGSSSYNEQFF	TGCAGCGTTGGTAGTAGTTCCTACAATGAGCAGTTCTTC
TRBV4-3	TRBJ2-7	.	.	CASSLSGGLANQYF	TGCGCCAGCAGCCTTAGTGGAGGGTTGGCCAATCAGTACTTC
TRBV6-5	TRBJ2-5	TRBD2	.	CASSYLAGGETQYF	TGTGCCAGCAGTTACCTAGCGGGAGGAGAGACCCAGTACTTC
TRBV2	TRBJ1-5	TRBD1	.	CASARTGGDNQPQHF	TGTGCCAGCGCAAGGACAGGGGGGGATAATCAGCCCCAGCATTTT
TRBV19	TRBJ2-4	TRBD1	.	CASRQGYIQYF	TGTGCCAGTAGACAGGGGTACATTCAGTACTTC
TRBV9	TRBJ2-3	.	.	CASSVGSSLAIENTDTQYF	TGTGCCAGCAGCGTAGGCTCCTCCCTAGCGATCGAAAACACAGATACGCAGTATTTT
TRBV29-1	TRBJ2-2	.	.	CSVRWQENTGELFF	TGCAGCGTCCGCTGGCAGGAGAACACCGGGGAGCTGTTTTTT
TRBV7-3	TRBJ2-7	TRBD2	once	CASSPNGGRGSYEQYF	TGTGCCAGCAGCCCCAACGGCGGGAGGGGATCCTACGAGCAGTACTTC
TRBV15	TRBJ2-7	.	.	CATSRDIGDYEQYF	TGTGCCACCAGCAGAGATATAGGAGACTACGAGCAGTACTTC
TRBV27	TRBJ1-2	TRBD1	few	CAGSRNRGSYGYTF	TGTGCCGGCAGTCGTAACAGGGGCTCCTATGGCTACACCTTC
TRBV28	TRBJ1-6	.	.	CASSLPTGGSSYNSPLHF	TGTGCCAGCAGTTTACCCACGGGTGGGAGCTCCTATAATTCACCCCTCCACTTT
TRBV15	TRBJ1-4	TRBD1	once	CATTQNRGSGEKLFF	TGTGCCACCACACAGAACAGGGGAAGCGGTGAAAAACTGTTTTTT
TRBV28	TRBJ2-5	TRBD2	.	CASSGVLAGGPKTQYF	TGTGCCAGCAGCGGAGTACTAGCGGGAGGGCCGAAGACCCAGTACTTC
TRBV4-1	TRBJ2-2	.	.	CASRGTGNTGELFF	TGCGCCAGCCGAGGTACGGGGAACACCGGGGAGCTGTTTTTT
TRBV7-9	TRBJ1-4	TRBD1	.	CASSSWGQGNEKLFF	TGTGCCAGCAGCTCTTGGGGACAGGGAAATGAAAAACTGTTTTTT
TRBV2	TRBJ2-5	TRBD1	once	CASSAIRTGEETQYF	TGTGCCAGCAGCGCCATAAGGACAGGGGAAGAGACCCAGTACTTC
TRBV13	TRBJ1-5	.	.	CASSLHGGPDQPQHF	TGTGCCAGCAGCTTGCACGGGGGACCGGATCAGCCCCAGCATTTT
TRBV10-3	TRBJ2-5	.	.	CATKYSGSQETQYF	TGTGCCACAAAATACTCGGGTAGTCAAGAGACCCAGTACTTC
TRBV6-6	TRBJ2-2	TRBD2	.	CAGGRVNTGELFF	TGTGCCGGAGGGAGGGTGAACACCGGGGAGCTGTTTTTT
TRBV4-1	TRBJ1-5	.	.	CASSQVLGSQPQHF	TGCGCCAGCAGCCAAGTCCTAGGTTCTCAGCCCCAGCATTTT
TRBV5-1	TRBJ2-7	TRBD2	.	CASSATSGNYEQYF	TGCGCCAGCAGCGCGACTAGCGGGAACTACGAGCAGTACTTC
TRBV7-9	TRBJ2-7	TRBD2	once	CSSSLLSTSGSYEQYF	TGTTCCAGCAGCTTACTTTCGACTAGCGGTTCCTACGAGCAGTACTTC
TRBV21-1	TRBJ2-7	.	.	CASSSLKVGLARKYEQYF	TGTGCCAGCAGCTCCTTAAAGGTCGGTCTAGCGAGGAAGTACGAGCAGTACTTC
TRBV5-1	TRBJ2-1	.	.	CASSPISSGTYNEQFF	TGCGCCAGCAGCCCGATTAGTAGCGGAACCTACAATGAGCAGTTCTTC
TRBV28	TRBJ1-2	.	.	CASSPHLRQRNYGYTF	TGTGCCAGCAGTCCCCACCTCAGACAGCGTAACTATGGCTACACCTTC
TRBV5-1	TRBJ1-4	.	.	CASGARVNEKLFF	TGCGCCAGCGGAGCGAGAGTTAATGAAAAACTGTTTTTT
TRBV11-3	TRBJ2-1	TRBD2	.	CASSLDGLADNEQFF	TGTGCCAGCAGCTTGGACGGGCTAGCGGACAATGAGCAGTTCTTC
TRBV9	TRBJ2-2	TRBD2	.	CASSVATSGSTGELFF	TGTGCCAGCAGCGTAGCGACTAGCGGGAGCACCGGGGAGCTGTTTTTT
TRBV2	TRBJ2-2	TRBD2	.	CASSYGEGFLGTGELFF	TGTGCCAGCAGTTACGGGGAGGGTTTCCTCGGTACCGGGGAGCTGTTTTTT
TRBV11-2	TRBJ2-7	TRBD2	.	CASSPSGLADGEQYF	TGTGCCAGCAGTCCCTCCGGACTAGCGGATGGCGAGCAGTACTTC
TRBV14	TRBJ2-5	.	.	CASSQRYSYQETQYF	TGTGCCAGCAGCCAACGCTACTCGTACCAAGAGACCCAGTACTTC